Below, 10 T cell receptor beta chains from the same sample are listed, as sequenced in a study of follicular helper T cells after annual influenza vaccination. Time point reported: 2014-2015 season, pre-vaccination. The method was immunoSEQ multiplex PCR; TCRdb's version includes in-frame clones alone and lacks a portion of them. The data hold about 470 clones, with approximately 81% observed a single time. Specimen: CXCR5+ CD38+ circulating T follicular helper cells from blood, collected on the day of influenza vaccination. Subset: circulating Tfh, non-naive CD4+CXCR5+PD-1+ (ICOS+CD38+ or ICOS-CD38-). Receptors originate from an adult who received the influenza vaccine.

This chain links TRBV2 with TRBJ2-5; D gene unclear. Germline values: CDR1 SNHLY, CDR2 FYNNEI. V was clipped by 5 bases and J by 1 base, with 14 bases between them. This CDR3 comprises 15 residues. CDR3 DNA: TGTGCCAGCAGTCCCACGGGTCGCACCCAAGAGACCCAGTACTTC. This encodes CASSPTGRTQETQYF.

The chain carries TRBV5-1 and TRBJ1-4; D gene unclear. The CDR3 extends over 14 amino acids. From germline, CDR1 is SGHRS and CDR2 YFSETQ. The V and J ends lost 1 base and 2 bases respectively, with 6 bases between them. In DNA form, the CDR3 reads TGCGCCAGCAGCTTGCTCAGTACTAATGAAAAACTGTTTTTT. Translating it yields CASSLLSTNEKLFF.

The chain has TRBV2 and TRBJ1-3; weak D call: TRBD1 (5 bases). Trimming cost V 6 bases and J 3 bases, with 18 bases left between them. The CDR3 covers 16 residues. Looked up from germline, CDR1 is SNHLY and CDR2 is FYNNEI. DNA for the CDR3: TGTGCCAGCAGCGTAAATAATGGCAGGGTTGGAAACACCATATATTTT. Its translation: CASSVNNGRVGNTIYF.

This clone was counted only a few times. The CDR3 nucleotides are TGTGCCAGCAGCCCGGGACTCCAGAACACTGAAGCTTTCTTT. Its translation is CASSPGLQNTEAFF. This chain links TRBV11-2 with TRBJ1-1, with a tentative D call TRBD1 (5 bases). The germline V and J ends were trimmed by 5 bases and 1 base, with 11 bases remaining between them. Germline CDR1 SGHAT, CDR2 FQNNGV. The CDR3 runs 14 residues.

V gene TRBV5-1 combines with J gene TRBJ2-1, with TRBD1 matching over 10 bases. The CDR3 is 16 residues long. Per germline, CDR1 SGHRS and CDR2 YFSETQ. The ends lost 4 bases at V and 4 bases at J; junction bases unmatched: 8. The CDR3 DNA reads TGCGCCAGCAGCCAACAGCCGGGACAGGGGTACAATGAGCAGTTCTTC. Translated: CASSQQPGQGYNEQFF.

The genes are TRBV5-1 and TRBJ2-2; D is undetermined. The CDR3 is 14 residues long. Per the germline V gene, CDR1 is SGHRS and CDR2 is YFSETQ. Trimming took 4 bases from V and 0 from J, leaving 7 bases between them. This chain's CDR3 is CASSTDPNTGELFF. The DNA of the CDR3 is TGCGCCAGCAGCACAGATCCGAACACCGGGGAGCTGTTTTTT.

The CDR3 DNA sequence: TGTGCCAGCAGCCCCACCCGGGTCCTGGGCAGATCCTACAATGAGCAGTTCTTC. Protein: CASSPTRVLGRSYNEQFF. V gene TRBV7-8 combines with J gene TRBJ2-1; D call uncertain. This CDR3 comprises 18 residues. Per the germline V gene, CDR1 is SGHVS and CDR2 is FQNEAQ. Between the trimmed V and J ends, which lost 5 bases and 1 base, there was a span of 21 bases.

The chain employs TRBV28 and TRBJ1-3; D uncertain. Trimming shortened V by 6 bases and J by 1 base, and 19 bases separated the two germline ends. CDR3 size: 17 residues. CDR1 MDHEN and CDR2 SYDVKM come from the germline V gene. The CDR3 region is CASSATGKWSSGNTIYF. In nucleotides, the CDR3 is TGTGCCAGCAGCGCAACGGGCAAATGGAGTTCTGGAAACACCATATATTTT.

The genes are TRBV11-3 and TRBJ2-3; 11 nucleotides match TRBD2. The V gene's germline CDR1 is SGHNT and CDR2 YENEEA. The CDR3 is made up of 15 amino acids. With V trimmed by 5 bases and J by 4 bases, 5 bases remained unmatched. The CDR3 protein is CASSDSGGAADTQYF. The CDR3 bases are TGTGCCAGCAGCGATAGCGGGGGGGCCGCAGATACGCAGTATTTT.

J is TRBJ2-5 and V is TRBV25-1; either TRBD1 or TRBD2 may fit D (5 bases each). Germline V lookup: CDR1 MGHDK, CDR2 SYGVNS. The length of the CDR3 is 11 residues. Trimming shortened V by 4 bases and J by 5 bases, and 5 bases separated the two germline ends. CDR3 bases: TGTGCCAGCAGTGGGGGGGAGACCCAGTACTTC. Protein: CASSGGETQYF.